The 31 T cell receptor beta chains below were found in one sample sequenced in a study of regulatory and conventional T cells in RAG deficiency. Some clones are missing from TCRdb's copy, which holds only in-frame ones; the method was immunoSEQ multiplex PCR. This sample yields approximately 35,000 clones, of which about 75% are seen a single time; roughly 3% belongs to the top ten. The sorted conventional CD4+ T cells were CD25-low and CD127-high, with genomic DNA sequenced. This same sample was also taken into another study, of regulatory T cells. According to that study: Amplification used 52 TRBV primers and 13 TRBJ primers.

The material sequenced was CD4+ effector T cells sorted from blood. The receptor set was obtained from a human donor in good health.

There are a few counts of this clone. The CDR3 loop is CASSEVGPAYGYTF. DNA of the CDR3: TGTGCCAGCAGTGAAGTGGGCCCCGCTTATGGCTACACCTTC. V usage is TRBV25-1 and J usage is TRBJ1-2; D ambiguous. Germline V gene data show CDR1 as MGHDK and CDR2 as SYGVNS. Trimming stripped 2 bases from V and 5 bases from J, with 12 bases between. The CDR3 is made up of 14 amino acids.

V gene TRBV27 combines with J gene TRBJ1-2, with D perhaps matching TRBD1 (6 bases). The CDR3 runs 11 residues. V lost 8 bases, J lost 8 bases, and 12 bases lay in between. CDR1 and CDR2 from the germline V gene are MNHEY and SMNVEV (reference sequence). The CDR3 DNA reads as TGTGCCAGCTGGGGGGCAGGAGGCTACACCTTC. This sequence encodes CASWGAGGYTF.

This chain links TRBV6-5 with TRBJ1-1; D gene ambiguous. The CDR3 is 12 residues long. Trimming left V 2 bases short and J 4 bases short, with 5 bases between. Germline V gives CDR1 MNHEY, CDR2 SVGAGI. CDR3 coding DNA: TGTGCCAGCAGTTACGGGTTCACTGAAGCTTTCTTT. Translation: CASSYGFTEAFF.

The CDR3, as DNA: TGTGCCAGCAGCTTGGCGGCCCTAGGGGGGTCTTTTTACAATGAGCAGTTCTTC. It translates to CASSLAALGGSFYNEQFF. The V gene is TRBV5-6, the J gene TRBJ2-1; D may be TRBD1 or TRBD2 (6 bases each). CDR3 length: 18 residues. The V end lost 0 bases, the J end lost 4 bases, and 20 bases lay between the germline ends. Germline V gene lookup returns CDR1 SGHDT and CDR2 YYEEEE. Based on the CDR3 plus reference TRBV5-6 and TRBJ2-1, the full variable domain is DAGVTQSPTHLIKTRGQQVTLRCSPKSGHDTVSWYQQALGQGPQFIFQYYEEEERQRGNFPDRFSGHQFPNYSSELNVNALLLGDSALYLCASSLAALGGSFYNEQFFGPGTRLTVL.

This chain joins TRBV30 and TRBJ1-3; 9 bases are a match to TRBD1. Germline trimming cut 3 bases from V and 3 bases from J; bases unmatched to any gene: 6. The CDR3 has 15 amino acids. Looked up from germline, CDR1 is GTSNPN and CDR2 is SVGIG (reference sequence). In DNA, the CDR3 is TGTGCCTGGAGGACAGGGGGTTCAAATGGAAACACCATATATTTT. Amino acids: CAWRTGGSNGNTIYF.

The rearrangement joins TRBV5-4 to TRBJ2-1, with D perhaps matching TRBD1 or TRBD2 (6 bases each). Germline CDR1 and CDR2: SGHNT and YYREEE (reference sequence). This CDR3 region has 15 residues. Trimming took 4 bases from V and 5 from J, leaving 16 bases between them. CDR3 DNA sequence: TGTGCCAGCAGCCTGGGGGGCCAGCGAGACAATGAGCAGTTCTTC. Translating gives CASSLGGQRDNEQFF.

CDR3 coding DNA: TGTGCCAGCAGCTTGGCCGGGGCGAACACTGAAGCTTTCTTT. Translation gives CASSLAGANTEAFF. The chain has TRBV5-5 and TRBJ1-1, with D perhaps matching TRBD1 (5 bases). The germline V and J ends were trimmed by 0 bases and 1 base, with 7 bases remaining between them. The CDR3 is 14 residues long. CDR1 is SGHKS and CDR2 is YYEKEE in the germline V gene (reference sequence).

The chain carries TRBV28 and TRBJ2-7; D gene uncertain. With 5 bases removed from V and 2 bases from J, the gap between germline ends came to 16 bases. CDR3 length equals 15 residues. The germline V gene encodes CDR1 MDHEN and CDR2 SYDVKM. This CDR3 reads CASSATRNNAYEQYF. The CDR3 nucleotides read TGTGCCAGCAGTGCCACCCGAAACAACGCCTACGAGCAGTACTTC.

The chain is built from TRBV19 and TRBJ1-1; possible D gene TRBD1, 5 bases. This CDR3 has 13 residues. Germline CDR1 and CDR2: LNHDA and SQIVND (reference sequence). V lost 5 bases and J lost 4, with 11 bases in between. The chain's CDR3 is CASSGSGRTEAFF. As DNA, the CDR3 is TGTGCCAGTAGTGGATCAGGGCGCACTGAAGCTTTCTTT. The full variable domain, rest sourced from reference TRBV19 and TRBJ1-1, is DGGITQSPKYLFRKEGQNVTLSCEQNLNHDAMYWYRQDPGQGLRLIYYSQIVNDFQKGDIAEGYSVSREKKESFPLTVTSAQKNPTAFYLCASSGSGRTEAFFGQGTRLTVV.

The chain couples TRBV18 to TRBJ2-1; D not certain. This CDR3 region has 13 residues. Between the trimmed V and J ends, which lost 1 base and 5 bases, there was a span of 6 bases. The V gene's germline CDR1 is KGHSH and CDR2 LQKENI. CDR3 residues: CASSPHPDNEQFF. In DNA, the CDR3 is TGTGCCAGCTCACCACACCCCGACAATGAGCAGTTCTTC.

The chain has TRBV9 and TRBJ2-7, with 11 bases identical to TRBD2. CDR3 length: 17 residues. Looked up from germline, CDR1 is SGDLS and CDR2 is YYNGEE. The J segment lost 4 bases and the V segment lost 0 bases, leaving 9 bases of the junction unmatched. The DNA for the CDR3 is TGTGCCAGCAGCGTAGGGTCTAGCGGGGGGCCCTGGTACGAGCAGTACTTC. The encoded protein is CASSVGSSGGPWYEQYF. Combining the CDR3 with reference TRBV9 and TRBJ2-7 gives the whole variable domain DSGVTQTPKHLITATGQRVTLRCSPRSGDLSVYWYQQSLDQGLQFLIQYYNGEERAKGNILERFSAQQFPDLHSELNLSSLELGDSALYFCASSVGSSGGPWYEQYFGPGTRLTVT.

The CDR3 is CASSPPTGGGTEAFF. Here the CDR3 DNA reads TGTGCCAGCAGCCCACCGACAGGGGGCGGCACTGAAGCTTTCTTT. This chain links TRBV7-2 with TRBJ1-1; 10 positions agree with TRBD1. Germline V gives CDR1 SGHTA, CDR2 FQGNSA. With 5 bases clipped from V and 4 bases from J, the junction kept 7 bases outside the gene matches. This CDR3 is 15 amino acids long.

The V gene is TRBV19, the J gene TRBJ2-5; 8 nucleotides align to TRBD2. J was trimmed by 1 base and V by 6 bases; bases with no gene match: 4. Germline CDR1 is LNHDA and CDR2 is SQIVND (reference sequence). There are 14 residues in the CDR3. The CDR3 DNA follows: TGTGCCAGTAGGAAGCGGGGGAGCCAAGAGACCCAGTACTTC. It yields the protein CASRKRGSQETQYF.

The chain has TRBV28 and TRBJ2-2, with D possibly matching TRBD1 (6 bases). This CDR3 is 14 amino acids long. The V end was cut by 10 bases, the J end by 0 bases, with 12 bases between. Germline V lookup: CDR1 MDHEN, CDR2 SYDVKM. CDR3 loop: CAIGTSSNTGELFF. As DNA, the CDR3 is TGTGCCATAGGGACAAGTTCGAACACCGGGGAGCTGTTTTTT.

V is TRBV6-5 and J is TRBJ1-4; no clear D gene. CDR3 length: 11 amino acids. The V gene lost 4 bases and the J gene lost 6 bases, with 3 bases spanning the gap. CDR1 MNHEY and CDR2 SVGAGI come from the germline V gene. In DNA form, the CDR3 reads TGTGCCAGCAGTTTCGATGAAAAACTGTTTTTT. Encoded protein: CASSFDEKLFF.

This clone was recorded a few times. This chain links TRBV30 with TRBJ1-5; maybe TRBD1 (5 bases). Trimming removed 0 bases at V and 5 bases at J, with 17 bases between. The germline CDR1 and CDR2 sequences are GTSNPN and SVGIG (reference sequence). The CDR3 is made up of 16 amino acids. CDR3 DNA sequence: TGTGCCTGGAGTGTATGGGGCCTGCAGCGTGATCAGCCCCAGCATTTT. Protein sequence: CAWSVWGLQRDQPQHF.

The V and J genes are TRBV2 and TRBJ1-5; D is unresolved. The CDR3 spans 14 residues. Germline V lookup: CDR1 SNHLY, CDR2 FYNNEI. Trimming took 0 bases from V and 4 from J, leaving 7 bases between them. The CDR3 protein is CASSEAGTNQPQHF. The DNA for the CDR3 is TGTGCCAGCAGTGAAGCCGGAACTAATCAGCCCCAGCATTTT.

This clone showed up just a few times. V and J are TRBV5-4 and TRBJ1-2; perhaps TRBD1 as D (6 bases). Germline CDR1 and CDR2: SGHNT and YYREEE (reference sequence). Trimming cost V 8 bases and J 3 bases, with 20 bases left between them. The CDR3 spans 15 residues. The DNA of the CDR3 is TGTGCCAGTAGAAAAGGGGGTCACAGTGACTATGGCTACACCTTC. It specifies CASRKGGHSDYGYTF. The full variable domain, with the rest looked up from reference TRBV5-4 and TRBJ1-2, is ETGVTQSPTHLIKTRGQQVTLRCSSQSGHNTVSWYQQALGQGPQFIFQYYREEENGRGNFPPRFSGLQFPNYSSELNVNALELDDSALYLCASRKGGHSDYGYTFGSGTRLTVV.

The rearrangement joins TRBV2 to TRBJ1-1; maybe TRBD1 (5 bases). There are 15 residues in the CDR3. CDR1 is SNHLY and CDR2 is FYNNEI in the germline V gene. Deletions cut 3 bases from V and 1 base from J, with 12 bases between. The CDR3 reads CASSELRDPNTEAFF. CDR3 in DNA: TGTGCCAGCAGTGAGTTGAGGGACCCGAACACTGAAGCTTTCTTT. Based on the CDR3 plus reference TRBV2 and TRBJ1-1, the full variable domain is EPEVTQTPSHQVTQMGQEVILRCVPISNHLYFYWYRQILGQKVEFLVSFYNNEISEKSEIFDDQFSVERPDGSNFTLKIRSTKLEDSAMYFCASSELRDPNTEAFFGQGTRLTVV.

CDR3 region: CASDQRTSNQPQHF. The CDR3 region has the DNA TGTGCCAGCGATCAACGAACAAGCAATCAGCCCCAGCATTTT. This sequence joins TRBV6-1 and TRBJ1-5; D is unresolved. V lost 8 bases and J lost 1, with 12 bases in between. Germline V gene sequence: CDR1 MNHNS, CDR2 SASEGT. This CDR3 spans 14 amino acids.

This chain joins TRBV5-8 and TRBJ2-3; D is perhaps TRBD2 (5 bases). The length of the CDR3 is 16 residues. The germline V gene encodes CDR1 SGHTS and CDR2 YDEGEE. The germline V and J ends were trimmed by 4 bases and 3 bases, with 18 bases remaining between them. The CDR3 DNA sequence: TGTGCCAGCAGCCAGATCAGAGCGGTTTCTACAGATACGCAGTATTTT. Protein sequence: CASSQIRAVSTDTQYF. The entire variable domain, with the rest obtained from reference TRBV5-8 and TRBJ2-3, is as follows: EAGVTQSPTHLIKTRGQQATLRCSPISGHTSVYWYQQALGLGLQFLLWYDEGEERNRGNFPPRFSGRQFPNYSSELNVNALELEDSALYLCASSQIRAVSTDTQYFGPGTRLTVL.

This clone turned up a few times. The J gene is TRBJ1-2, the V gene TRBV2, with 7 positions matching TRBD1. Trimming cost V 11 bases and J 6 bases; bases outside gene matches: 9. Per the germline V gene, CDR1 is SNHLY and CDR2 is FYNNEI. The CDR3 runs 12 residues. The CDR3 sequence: CAGHPGTDGYTF. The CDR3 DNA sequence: TGTGCCGGACATCCCGGGACAGATGGCTACACCTTC.

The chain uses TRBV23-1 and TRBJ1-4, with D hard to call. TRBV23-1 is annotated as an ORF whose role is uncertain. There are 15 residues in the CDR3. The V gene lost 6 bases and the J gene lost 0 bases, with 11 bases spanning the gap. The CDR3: CASRGFGATNEKLFF. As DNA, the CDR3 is TGCGCCAGCAGGGGATTCGGAGCAACTAATGAAAAACTGTTTTTT.

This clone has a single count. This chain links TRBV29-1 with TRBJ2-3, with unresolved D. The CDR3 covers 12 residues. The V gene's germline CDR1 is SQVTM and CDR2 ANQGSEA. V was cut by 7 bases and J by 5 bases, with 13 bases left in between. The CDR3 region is CSAQDGLDTQYF. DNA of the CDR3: TGCAGCGCTCAAGACGGTTTAGATACGCAGTATTTT.

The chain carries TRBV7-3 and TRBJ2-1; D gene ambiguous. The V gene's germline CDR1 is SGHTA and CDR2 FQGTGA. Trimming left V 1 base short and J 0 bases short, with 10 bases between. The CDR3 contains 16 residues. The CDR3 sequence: CASSLIGGSSYNEQFF. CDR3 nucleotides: TGTGCCAGCAGCTTAATTGGCGGCAGCTCCTACAATGAGCAGTTCTTC.

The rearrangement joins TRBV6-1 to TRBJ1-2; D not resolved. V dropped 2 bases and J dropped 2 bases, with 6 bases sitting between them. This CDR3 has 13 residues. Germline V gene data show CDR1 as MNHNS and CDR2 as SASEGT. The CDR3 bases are TGTGCCAGCAGTGAAAGGATGAACTATGGCTACACCTTC. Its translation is CASSERMNYGYTF.

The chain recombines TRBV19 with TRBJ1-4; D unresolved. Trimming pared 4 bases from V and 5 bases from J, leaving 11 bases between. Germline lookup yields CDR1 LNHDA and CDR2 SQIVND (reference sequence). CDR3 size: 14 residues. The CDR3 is CASSTRRLNEKLFF. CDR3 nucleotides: TGTGCCAGTAGTACAAGACGGTTAAATGAAAAACTGTTTTTT.

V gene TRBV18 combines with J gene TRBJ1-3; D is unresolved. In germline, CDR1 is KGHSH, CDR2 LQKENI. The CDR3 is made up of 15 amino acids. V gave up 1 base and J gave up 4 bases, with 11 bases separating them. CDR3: CASSPRIMSGNTIYF. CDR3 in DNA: TGTGCCAGCTCACCACGAATCATGTCCGGAAACACCATATATTTT.

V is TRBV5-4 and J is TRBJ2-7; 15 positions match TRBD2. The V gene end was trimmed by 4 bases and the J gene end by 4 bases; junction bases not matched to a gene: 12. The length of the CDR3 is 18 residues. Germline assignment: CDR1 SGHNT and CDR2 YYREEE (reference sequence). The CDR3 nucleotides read TGTGCCAGCAGCACCGGACTAGCGGGGGGGGCCATCGGGTACGAGCAGTACTTC. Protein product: CASSTGLAGGAIGYEQYF.

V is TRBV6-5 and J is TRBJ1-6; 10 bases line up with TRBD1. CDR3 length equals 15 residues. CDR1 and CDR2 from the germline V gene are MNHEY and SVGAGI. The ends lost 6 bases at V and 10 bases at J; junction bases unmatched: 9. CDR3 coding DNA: TGTGCCAGCAGCTCTACCGGGACAGGGGAATCACCCCTCCACTTT. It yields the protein CASSSTGTGESPLHF.

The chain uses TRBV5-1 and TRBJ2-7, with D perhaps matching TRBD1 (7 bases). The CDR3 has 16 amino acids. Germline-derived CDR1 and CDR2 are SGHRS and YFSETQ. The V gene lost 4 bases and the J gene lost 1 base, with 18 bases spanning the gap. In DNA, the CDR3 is TGCGCCAGCAGCGCCAGGGGGGCGATTAAATCCTACGAGCAGTACTTC. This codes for CASSARGAIKSYEQYF.